This TCR beta chain emerged from a study of cytomegalovirus exposure and HLA in healthy donors. This clone was observed a single time. The V segment lost 5 bases and the J segment 5 bases; nucleotides outside the gene matches: 3. CDR3 length: 15 residues. Germline V CDR1 and CDR2: SGHTA, FQGTGA. 60 Vbeta and 13 Jbeta primers were used in PCR. The assay was immunoSEQ multiplex PCR, and TCRdb's table has in-frame clones only and misses some. The sample yields about 190,000 clones, about four fifths seen once. The source of this sequence is a woman aged 45-59 years in good health and CMV-seropositive. The V call is TRBV7-3, the J call TRBJ2-5; 15 bases match TRBD2. Specimen: PBMCs. CDR3: CASSTGTSGGETQYF. CDR3 in DNA: TGTGCCAGCAGCACTGGGACTAGCGGGGGGGAGACCCAGTACTTC.